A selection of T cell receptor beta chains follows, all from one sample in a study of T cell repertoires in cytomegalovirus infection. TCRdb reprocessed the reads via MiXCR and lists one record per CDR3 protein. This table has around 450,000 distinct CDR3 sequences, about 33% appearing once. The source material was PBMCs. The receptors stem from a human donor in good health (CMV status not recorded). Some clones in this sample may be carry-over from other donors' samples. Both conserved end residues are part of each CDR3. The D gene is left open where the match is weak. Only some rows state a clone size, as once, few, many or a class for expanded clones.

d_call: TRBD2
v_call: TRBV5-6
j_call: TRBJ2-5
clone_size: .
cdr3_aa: CASSFRRDAGGPEETQYF
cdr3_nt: TGTGCCAGCAGCTTTCGGAGGGATGCGGGGGGGCCGGAAGAGACCCAGTACTTC

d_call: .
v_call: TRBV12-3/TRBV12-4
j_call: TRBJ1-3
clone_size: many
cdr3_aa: CASSLNSGNTIYF
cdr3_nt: TGTGCCAGCAGTTTGAACTCGGGAAACACCATATATTTT

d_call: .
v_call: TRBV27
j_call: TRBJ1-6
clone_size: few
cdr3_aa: CASSRGLDNSPLHF
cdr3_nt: TGTGCCAGCAGTCGGGGGTTGGACAATTCACCCCTCCACTTT

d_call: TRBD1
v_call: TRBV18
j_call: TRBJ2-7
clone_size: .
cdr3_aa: CASSPGPGETGRSYEQYF
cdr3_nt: TGTGCCAGCTCACCCGGCCCCGGGGAGACAGGGCGATCCTACGAGCAGTACTTC

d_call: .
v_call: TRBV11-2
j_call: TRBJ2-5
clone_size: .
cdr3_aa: CASSLGLRGQSGETQYF
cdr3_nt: TGTGCCAGCAGCTTGGGATTACGGGGACAAAGCGGAGAGACCCAGTACTTC

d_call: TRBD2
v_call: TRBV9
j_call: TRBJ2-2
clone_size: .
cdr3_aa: CASSVGSGGRGGELFF
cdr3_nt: TGTGCCAGCAGCGTAGGGTCGGGGGGGCGCGGCGGGGAGCTGTTTTTT

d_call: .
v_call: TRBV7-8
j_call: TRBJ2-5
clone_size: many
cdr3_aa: CASSPRTDQETQYF
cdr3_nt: TGTGCCAGCAGCCCGAGGACGGATCAAGAGACCCAGTACTTC

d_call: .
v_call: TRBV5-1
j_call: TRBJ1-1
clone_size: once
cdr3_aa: CASSLGPMSGAALGALF
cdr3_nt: TGCGCCAGCAGCTTGGGCCCTATGTCCGGGGCCGCTTTGGGGGCTTTATTT

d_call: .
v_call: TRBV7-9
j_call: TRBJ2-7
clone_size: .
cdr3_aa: CASSLIDRAYEQYF
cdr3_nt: TGTGCCAGCAGCTTAATTGATAGGGCCTACGAGCAGTACTTC

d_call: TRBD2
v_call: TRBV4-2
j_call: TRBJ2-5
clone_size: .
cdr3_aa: CASIQVRAQRGARLPVTQYF
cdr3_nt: TGTGCCAGCATCCAAGTTCGTGCCCAGCGGGGGGCCCGCCTCCCTGTGACCCAGTACTTC

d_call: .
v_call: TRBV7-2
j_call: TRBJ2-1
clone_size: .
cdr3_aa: CASSPEPGTEQFF
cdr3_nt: TGTGCCAGCAGCCCAGAACCGGGGACAGAGCAGTTCTTC

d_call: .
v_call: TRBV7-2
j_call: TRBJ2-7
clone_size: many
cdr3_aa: CASSSRRAAGWEQYF
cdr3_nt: TGTGCCAGCAGCTCCCGCCGGGCGGCCGGCTGGGAGCAGTACTTC

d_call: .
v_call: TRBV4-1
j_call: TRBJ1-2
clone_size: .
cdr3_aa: CASSQASDRYYPYGYTF
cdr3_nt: TGCGCCAGCAGCCAAGCCTCGGACCGTTACTATCCCTATGGCTACACCTTC

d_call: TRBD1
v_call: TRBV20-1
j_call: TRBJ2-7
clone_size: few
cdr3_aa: CSASGIVGQGAYEQYF
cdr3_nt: TGCAGTGCTAGTGGGATTGTTGGACAGGGGGCCTACGAGCAGTACTTC

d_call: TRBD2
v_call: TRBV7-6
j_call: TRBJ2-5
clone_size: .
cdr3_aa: CASSVAGRLGETQYF
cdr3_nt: TGTGCTAGCAGCGTAGCGGGGAGGTTAGGGGAGACCCAGTACTTC

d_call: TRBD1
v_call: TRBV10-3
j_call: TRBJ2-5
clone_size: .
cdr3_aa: CAISEAGTGTETQYF
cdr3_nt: TGTGCCATCAGTGAGGCCGGGACAGGGACCGAGACCCAGTACTTC

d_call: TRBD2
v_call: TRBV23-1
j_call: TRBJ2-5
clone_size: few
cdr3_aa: CASSQPGLALGGETQYF
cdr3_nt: TGCGCCAGCAGTCAACCAGGACTAGCCTTGGGCGGAGAGACCCAGTACTTC

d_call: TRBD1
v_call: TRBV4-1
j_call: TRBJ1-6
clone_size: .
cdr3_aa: CASSQVAGGSSYNSPLHF
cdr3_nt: TGCGCCAGCAGCCAAGTGGCAGGGGGCTCCTCCTATAATTCACCCCTCCACTTT

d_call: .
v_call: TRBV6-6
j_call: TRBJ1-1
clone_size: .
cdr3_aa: CASSYSGTFGMNTEAFF
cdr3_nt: TGTGCCAGCAGTTACTCGGGGACATTTGGGATGAACACTGAAGCTTTCTTT

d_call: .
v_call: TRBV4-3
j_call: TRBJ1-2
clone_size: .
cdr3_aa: CASIQDTPGLTFRGGYTF
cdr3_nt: TGCGCCAGCATCCAAGATACCCCGGGACTGACATTCCGAGGGGGCTACACCTTC

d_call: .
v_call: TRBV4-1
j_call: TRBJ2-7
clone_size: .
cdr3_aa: CASSQERTAYEQYF
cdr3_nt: TGCGCCAGCAGCCAAGAGCGGACAGCCTACGAGCAGTACTTC

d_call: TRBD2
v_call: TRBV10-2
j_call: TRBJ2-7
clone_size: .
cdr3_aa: CASSPVRLAGGLYEQYF
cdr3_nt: TGCGCCAGCAGTCCTGTTAGACTAGCGGGGGGGCTGTACGAGCAGTACTTC

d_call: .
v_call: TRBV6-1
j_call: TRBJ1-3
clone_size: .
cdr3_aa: CASSEVRGPSGNIIYF
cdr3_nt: TGTGCCAGCAGTGAGGTCAGGGGACCCTCTGGAAACATCATATATTTT

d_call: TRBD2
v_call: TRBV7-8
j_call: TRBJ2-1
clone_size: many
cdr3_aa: CASSHIALAGRVIYNEQFF
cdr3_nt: TGTGCCAGCAGCCACATCGCACTAGCGGGCCGGGTAATATACAATGAGCAGTTCTTC

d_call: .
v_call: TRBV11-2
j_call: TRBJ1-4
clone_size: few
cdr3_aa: CASSLDYTRVNEKLFF
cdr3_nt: TGTGCCAGCAGCTTAGATTATACCAGGGTTAATGAAAAACTGTTTTTT

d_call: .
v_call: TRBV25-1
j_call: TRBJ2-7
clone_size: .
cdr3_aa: CASHPGGLQSEQYF
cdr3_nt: TGTGCCAGCCATCCCGGGGGCCTACAGTCCGAGCAGTACTTC

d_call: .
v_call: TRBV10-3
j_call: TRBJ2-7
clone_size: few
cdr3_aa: CATEYRSEQYF
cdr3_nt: TGTGCCACCGAGTACAGGAGCGAGCAGTACTTC

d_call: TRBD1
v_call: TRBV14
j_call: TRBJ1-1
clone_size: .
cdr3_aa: CASSQGLVRPGQFTVNTEAFF
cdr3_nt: TGTGCCAGCAGCCAAGGACTCGTCCGTCCGGGACAGTTTACTGTGAACACTGAAGCTTTCTTT

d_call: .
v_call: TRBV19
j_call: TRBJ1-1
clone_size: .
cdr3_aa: CASSFRDIFRADTEAFF
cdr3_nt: TGTGCCAGTAGTTTCCGGGACATATTTCGAGCGGACACTGAAGCTTTCTTT

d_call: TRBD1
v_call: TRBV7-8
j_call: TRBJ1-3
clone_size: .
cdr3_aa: CASSRPGQGFRENTIYF
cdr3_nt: TGTGCCAGCAGCCGACCGGGACAGGGGTTCCGGGAAAACACCATATATTTT

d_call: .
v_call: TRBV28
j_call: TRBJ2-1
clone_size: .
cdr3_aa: CASSPYGTGSYNEQFF
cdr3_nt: TGTGCCAGCAGTCCCTACGGGACGGGCTCCTACAATGAGCAGTTCTTC

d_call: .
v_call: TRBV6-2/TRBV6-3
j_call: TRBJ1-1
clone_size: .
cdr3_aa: CASSSPPGGVEGAEAFF
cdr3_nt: TGTGCCAGCAGTTCCCCCCCTGGGGGGGTTGAAGGGGCTGAAGCTTTCTTT

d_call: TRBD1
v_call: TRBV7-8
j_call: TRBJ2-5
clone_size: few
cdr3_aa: CASSLRQGGETQYF
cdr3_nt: TGTGCCAGCAGCCTTCGACAGGGTGGAGAGACCCAGTACTTC

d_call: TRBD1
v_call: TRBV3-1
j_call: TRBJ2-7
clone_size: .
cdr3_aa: CASRQGQGDYEQYF
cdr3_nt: TGTGCCAGCAGACAAGGGCAGGGGGACTACGAGCAGTACTTC

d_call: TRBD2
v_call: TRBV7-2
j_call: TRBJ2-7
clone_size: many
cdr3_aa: CASSVGLAGAAYEQYF
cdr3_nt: TGTGCCAGCAGCGTTGGACTAGCGGGGGCCGCCTACGAGCAGTACTTC

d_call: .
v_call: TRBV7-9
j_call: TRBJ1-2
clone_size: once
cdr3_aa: CASSLTSGAYGYTF
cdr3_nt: TGTGCCAGCAGCTTAACATCTGGGGCCTATGGCTACACCTTC

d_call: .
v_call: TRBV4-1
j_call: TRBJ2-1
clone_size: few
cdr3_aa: CASSQGEGDEQFF
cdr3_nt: TGCGCCAGCAGCCAAGGCGAGGGGGATGAGCAGTTCTTC

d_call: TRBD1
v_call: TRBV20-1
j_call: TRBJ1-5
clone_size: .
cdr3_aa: CSAETGTSSQPQHF
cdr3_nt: TGCAGTGCTGAGACAGGGACGTCCTCTCAGCCCCAGCATTTT

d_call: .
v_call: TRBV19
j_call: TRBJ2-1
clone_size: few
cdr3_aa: CASSIGQFNNPYNEQFF
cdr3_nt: TGTGCCAGTAGTATCGGACAGTTTAATAACCCCTACAATGAGCAGTTCTTC

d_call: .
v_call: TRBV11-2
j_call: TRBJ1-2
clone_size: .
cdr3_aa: CASSLTAGNYGYTF
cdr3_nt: TGTGCCAGCAGCTTAACGGCAGGCAACTATGGCTACACCTTC

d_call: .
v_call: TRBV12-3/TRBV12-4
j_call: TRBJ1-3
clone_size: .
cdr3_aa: CASSLGAGGGNTIYF
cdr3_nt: TGTGCCAGCAGTTTGGGGGCCGGCGGTGGAAACACCATATATTTT

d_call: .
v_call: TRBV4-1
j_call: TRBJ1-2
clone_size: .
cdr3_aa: CASSQDDAGGNYGYTF
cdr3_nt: TGCGCCAGCAGCCAAGACGACGCGGGCGGCAACTATGGCTACACCTTC

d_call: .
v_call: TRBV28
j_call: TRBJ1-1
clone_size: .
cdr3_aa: CASSSPEENTEAFF
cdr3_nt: TGTGCCAGCAGTTCCCCGGAGGAGAACACTGAAGCTTTCTTT

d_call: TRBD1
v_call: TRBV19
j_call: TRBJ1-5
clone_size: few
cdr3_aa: CASGTDYSNQPQHF
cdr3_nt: TGTGCCAGTGGGACAGACTATAGCAATCAGCCCCAGCATTTT

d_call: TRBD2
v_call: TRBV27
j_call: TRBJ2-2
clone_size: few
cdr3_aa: CASSKLAGDRNTGELFF
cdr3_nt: TGTGCCAGCAGTAAACTAGCGGGGGATCGAAACACCGGGGAGCTGTTTTTT

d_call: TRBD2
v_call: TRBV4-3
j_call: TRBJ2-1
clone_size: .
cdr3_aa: CASSQRRGGNEQFF
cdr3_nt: TGCGCCAGCAGCCAACGGCGGGGGGGCAATGAGCAGTTCTTC

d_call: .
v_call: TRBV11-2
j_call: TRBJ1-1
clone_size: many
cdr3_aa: CASSSGPERTEAFF
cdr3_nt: TGTGCCAGCAGCTCCGGGCCCGAGCGGACTGAAGCTTTCTTT

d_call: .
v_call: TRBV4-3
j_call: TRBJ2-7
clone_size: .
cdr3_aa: CASSQEAEEGRLKEQYF
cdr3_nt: TGCGCCAGCAGCCAAGAAGCCGAGGAGGGGCGCCTAAAAGAGCAGTACTTC

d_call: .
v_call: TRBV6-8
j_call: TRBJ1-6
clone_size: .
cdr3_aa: CASSKAGRSPLHF
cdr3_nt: TGTGCCAGCAGCAAGGCTGGTCGGTCACCCCTCCACTTT

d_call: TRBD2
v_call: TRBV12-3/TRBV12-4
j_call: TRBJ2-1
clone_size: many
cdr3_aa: CASHLYGTTNNEQFF
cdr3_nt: TGTGCCAGCCATCTGTACGGGACTACCAACAATGAGCAGTTCTTC

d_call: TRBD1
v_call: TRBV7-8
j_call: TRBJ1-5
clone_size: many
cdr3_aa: CASSLDSWDRGSNQPQHF
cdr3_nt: TGTGCCAGCAGCTTAGACTCCTGGGACAGGGGTAGCAATCAGCCCCAGCATTTT

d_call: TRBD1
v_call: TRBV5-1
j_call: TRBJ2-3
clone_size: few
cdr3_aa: CASSESRDRDPDTQYF
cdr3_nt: TGCGCCAGCAGCGAAAGTCGGGACAGGGATCCAGATACGCAGTATTTT

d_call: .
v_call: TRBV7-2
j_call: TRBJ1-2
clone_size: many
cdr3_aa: CASSSGLVNYGYTF
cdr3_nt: TGTGCCAGCAGTTCAGGGTTGGTGAACTATGGCTACACCTTC

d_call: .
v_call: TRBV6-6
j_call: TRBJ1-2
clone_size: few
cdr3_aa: CASSYSQGTYGYTF
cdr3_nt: TGTGCCAGCAGTTACTCGCAGGGAACCTATGGCTACACCTTC

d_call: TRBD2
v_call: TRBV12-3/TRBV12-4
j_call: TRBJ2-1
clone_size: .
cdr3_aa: CASSLEGASGVTNEQFF
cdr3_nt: TGTGCCAGCAGTTTAGAGGGGGCTAGCGGGGTGACTAATGAGCAGTTCTTC

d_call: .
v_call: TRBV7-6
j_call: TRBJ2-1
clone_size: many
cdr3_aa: CASSPSSGNEQFF
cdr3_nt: TGTGCCAGCAGCCCCTCATCGGGAAATGAGCAGTTCTTC

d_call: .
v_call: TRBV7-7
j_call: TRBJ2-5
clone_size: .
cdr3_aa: CASSSGGFIRGETRYF
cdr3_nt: TGTGCTAGCAGCTCCGGGGGCTTTATACGTGGGGAGACCCGGTACTTC

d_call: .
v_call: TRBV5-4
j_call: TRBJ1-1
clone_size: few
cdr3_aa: CASSLVEGGTEAFF
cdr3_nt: TGTGCCAGCAGCTTGGTGGAAGGGGGCACTGAAGCTTTCTTT

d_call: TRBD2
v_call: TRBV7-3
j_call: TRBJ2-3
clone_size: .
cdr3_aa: CASSLGGGALTDTQYF
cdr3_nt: TGTGCCAGCAGCTTAGGCGGGGGGGCCCTGACAGATACGCAGTATTTT